Listed below are T cell receptor beta chains from one sample, sequenced in a study of blood T cell repertoires in COVID-19. Here immunoSEQ multiplex PCR was the method, and the copy in TCRdb shows in-frame clones only, minus some. Seen here are 50,000 to 65,000 clones, 72% observed once, and the top ten hold around half. The sample was PBMCs or T cells enriched from blood (not recorded which). These receptors were obtained from a woman aged 55-70 years who had been exposed to COVID-19. Both conserved end residues are part of each CDR3.

v_gene: TRBV19
len: 16
j_gene: TRBJ2-6
CDR3aa: CACSGLTGSGANVLTF

v_gene: TRBV5-6
len: 16
j_gene: TRBJ1-4
CDR3aa: CASSSLNTGVNEKLFF

v_gene: TRBV28
len: 15
j_gene: TRBJ2-6
CDR3aa: CASSLTGPGANVLTF

v_gene: TRBV3-1/TRBV3-2
len: 14
j_gene: TRBJ1-3
CDR3aa: CASSPRQGGNTIYF

v_gene: TRBV28
len: 13
j_gene: TRBJ2-3
CDR3aa: CASSSEPGLQQYF

v_gene: TRBV29-1
len: 14
j_gene: TRBJ1-2
CDR3aa: CSVEVGREDYGYTF

v_gene: TRBV9
len: 13
j_gene: TRBJ1-1
CDR3aa: CASSVGSSTEAFF

v_gene: TRBV24-1
len: 14
j_gene: TRBJ2-7
CDR3aa: CATSEATGGHEQYF

v_gene: TRBV6-5
len: 12
j_gene: TRBJ2-7
CDR3aa: CASSRRGYEQYF

v_gene: TRBV20-1
len: 12
j_gene: TRBJ2-7
CDR3aa: CSASAGKYEQYF

v_gene: TRBV3-1/TRBV3-2
len: 14
j_gene: TRBJ2-7
CDR3aa: CASSLGTKLYEQYF

v_gene: TRBV30
len: 16
j_gene: TRBJ2-3
CDR3aa: CAWSVGDRRGTDTQYF

v_gene: TRBV28
len: 15
j_gene: TRBJ2-7
CDR3aa: CASSLLAGGSYEQYF

v_gene: TRBV6-5
len: 14
j_gene: TRBJ1-6
CDR3aa: CASGTGKDSSPLHF

v_gene: TRBV2
len: 13
j_gene: TRBJ1-5
CDR3aa: CASTDRVDQPQHF

v_gene: TRBV7-2
len: 14
j_gene: TRBJ2-1
CDR3aa: CASTRDRIYNEQFF

v_gene: TRBV5-4
len: 14
j_gene: TRBJ2-5
CDR3aa: CACGRQGVGETQYF

v_gene: TRBV6-5
len: 15
j_gene: TRBJ2-5
CDR3aa: CASSPSGQSQETQYF

v_gene: TRBV19
len: 14
j_gene: TRBJ1-6
CDR3aa: CASSITQDNSPLHF

v_gene: TRBV6-1
len: 14
j_gene: TRBJ1-5
CDR3aa: CASSEVRRDQPQHF

v_gene: TRBV6-6
len: 14
j_gene: TRBJ1-1
CDR3aa: CASSWDRANTEAFF

v_gene: TRBV12-3/TRBV12-4
len: 13
j_gene: TRBJ2-1
CDR3aa: CASKTSGIGEQFF

v_gene: TRBV2
len: 15
j_gene: TRBJ2-2
CDR3aa: CASKEQAGRTGELFF

v_gene: TRBV29-1
len: 12
j_gene: TRBJ1-1
CDR3aa: CSVSTGDTEAFF

v_gene: TRBV4-3
len: 13
j_gene: TRBJ2-1
CDR3aa: CASSQGTSYEQFF

v_gene: TRBV18
len: 16
j_gene: TRBJ2-3
CDR3aa: CASSPQATSGTDTQYF

v_gene: TRBV6-1
len: 15
j_gene: TRBJ1-5
CDR3aa: CASSEGTQGNQPQHF

v_gene: TRBV3-1/TRBV3-2
len: 15
j_gene: TRBJ1-1
CDR3aa: CASSQDLRSNTEAFF

v_gene: TRBV6-5
len: 15
j_gene: TRBJ1-2
CDR3aa: CASSPRGGDNYGYTF

v_gene: TRBV6-1
len: 15
j_gene: TRBJ2-7
CDR3aa: CASSEVLAGAYEQYF

v_gene: TRBV7-9
len: 12
j_gene: TRBJ2-5
CDR3aa: CASSFDSETQYF

v_gene: TRBV30
len: 12
j_gene: TRBJ2-1
CDR3aa: CAWSVSYNEQFF

v_gene: TRBV5-1
len: 16
j_gene: TRBJ2-2
CDR3aa: CASSPRSTGNTGELFF

v_gene: TRBV5-1
len: 14
j_gene: TRBJ1-5
CDR3aa: CASSPGTVNQPQHF

v_gene: TRBV20-1
len: 11
j_gene: TRBJ2-5
CDR3aa: CSASPGETQYF

v_gene: TRBV30
len: 13
j_gene: TRBJ1-5
CDR3aa: CAWSSPGNQPQHF

v_gene: TRBV13
len: 15
j_gene: TRBJ2-7
CDR3aa: CASSARGTGYHEQYF

v_gene: TRBV10-3
len: 17
j_gene: TRBJ2-2
CDR3aa: CAIRSTGQEANTGELFF

v_gene: TRBV5-1
len: 13
j_gene: TRBJ1-1
CDR3aa: CASSPLLNTEAFF

v_gene: TRBV6-1
len: 13
j_gene: TRBJ1-1
CDR3aa: CASSYDSDTEAFF

v_gene: TRBV28
len: 13
j_gene: TRBJ1-5
CDR3aa: CAIRGGNNQPQHF

v_gene: TRBV28
len: 15
j_gene: TRBJ2-5
CDR3aa: CASSPAGLGHETQYF

v_gene: TRBV9
len: 14
j_gene: TRBJ1-2
CDR3aa: CASSVFHLGGGYTF

v_gene: TRBV21-1
len: 18
j_gene: TRBJ2-1
CDR3aa: CASSKESSGRASYNEQFF

v_gene: TRBV7-2
len: 13
j_gene: TRBJ1-2
CDR3aa: CASSVSPAGGYTF

v_gene: TRBV18
len: 14
j_gene: TRBJ1-2
CDR3aa: CASSTKRDTHGYTF

v_gene: TRBV5-4
len: 14
j_gene: TRBJ2-2
CDR3aa: CASSRRADTGELFF

v_gene: TRBV14
len: 14
j_gene: TRBJ2-7
CDR3aa: CASSQLGSGYEQYF

v_gene: TRBV27
len: 12
j_gene: TRBJ2-1
CDR3aa: CASSSAFNEQFF

v_gene: TRBV19
len: 13
j_gene: TRBJ1-6
CDR3aa: CASNRQGNSPLHF